The next 8 T cell receptor beta chains were all read from a single sample in a study of T cells in women clearing cervical HPV infection. The method was immunoSEQ multiplex PCR; TCRdb's version includes in-frame clones alone and lacks a portion of them. The sample's table shows roughly 35,000 clones. Sequenced sample: blood buffy coat. These TCRs come from a woman aged 18-70 years with a cervical HPV16 infection that either progressed to CIN3+ or cleared (not recorded which).

Notes on this clone: The missing CDR3 end, 3 residues past where the read stops, is filled in from the germline J gene. The chain employs TRBV5-4 and TRBJ2-1; TRBD2 aligns across 9 bases. The CDR3 sequence is 13 residues long. V gave up 4 bases and J gave up 5 bases; unmatched junction bases: 1. Germline V gene lookup returns CDR1 SGHNT and CDR2 YYREEE (reference sequence). CDR3 residues: CASSRGRDNEQFF. The CDR3 bases that were read are TGTGCCAGCAGCCGCGGGAGGGACAATGAG.

Remarks on this clone: Read coverage stops 3 residues before the CDR3 terminus; the germline J gene supplies the remainder. V is TRBV20-1 and J is TRBJ1-5, with TRBD1 as a possible D gene (6 bases). The germline V gene has CDR1 DFQATT and CDR2 SNEGSKA (reference sequence). This CDR3 contains 13 residues. Trimming took 6 bases from V and 0 from J, leaving 9 bases between them. The sequenced CDR3 bases are TGCAGTGCCGGGGGGCTTAGCAATCAGCCC. Translating it yields CSAGGLSNQP. From start to end, the CDR3 is CSAGGLSNQPQHF.

A word on this clone: The read stops 3 residues short of the end of the CDR3; the missing end is completed from the germline J gene. This sequence joins TRBV5-4 and TRBJ2-3; D is undetermined. Germline-derived CDR1 and CDR2 are SGHNT and YYREEE (reference sequence). Deletions cut 10 bases from V and 0 bases from J, with 15 bases between. This CDR3 comprises 14 residues. The CDR3 bases that were read are TGTGCCGGTAAGGTGACCAGGAGCACAGATACG. It codes for CAGKVTRSTDT. Given in full, the CDR3 is CAGKVTRSTDTQYF.

As concerns this clone: Sequencing ends 3 residues short of the CDR3 end; the germline J gene provides the rest. The chain links TRBV4-2 to TRBJ2-3; TRBD2 aligns across 16 bases. The CDR3 extends over 20 amino acids. Germline CDR1 reads LGHNA; CDR2 reads YNFKEQ. The V gene end was trimmed by 4 bases and the J gene end by 1 base; junction bases not matched to a gene: 11. The sequenced CDR3 bases are TGTGCCAGCAGCCGCGGCCGTCCCGGGACTAGCGGGGGGGGCACAGATACG. This translates into CASSRGRPGTSGGGTDT. The entire CDR3 protein is CASSRGRPGTSGGGTDTQYF.

On this clone: Sequencing ends 3 residues short of the CDR3 end; the germline J gene provides the rest. The chain employs TRBV5-1 and TRBJ1-2, with D possibly matching TRBD1 (5 bases). The ends were cut back, 1 base at V and 2 bases at J, with 15 bases in the middle. Per the germline V gene, CDR1 is SGHRS and CDR2 is YFSETQ. The CDR3 length is 16 residues. The CDR3: CASSLPHPRGNYGYTF. The sequenced part of the CDR3 DNA is TGCGCCAGCAGCTTGCCCCACCCCCGGGGGAACTATGGC.

As concerns this clone: The CDR3 extends 3 residues past the end of the read, so its final part is completed from the germline J gene. The chain is built from TRBV20-1 and TRBJ1-5; D may be TRBD1 (6 bases). The ends were cut back, 2 bases at V and 3 bases at J, with 17 bases in the middle. The CDR3 has 16 residues. Germline CDR1 is DFQATT and CDR2 is SNEGSKA (reference sequence). CDR3 DNA (partial): TGCAGTGCTAGAAGGGGGAGACAGAGCAACAATCAGCCC. Translating it yields CSARRGRQSNNQP. In full, the CDR3 is CSARRGRQSNNQPQHF.

Of note for this clone: The DNA ends 3 residues before the CDR3 does, and the rest of the CDR3 is filled in from the germline J gene. The chain employs TRBV7-3 and TRBJ1-2, with a possible D match to TRBD1 (5 bases). This CDR3 is built from 15 residues. Per germline, CDR1 SGHTA and CDR2 FQGTGA. The V gene lost 7 bases and the J gene lost 1 base, with 16 bases spanning the gap. The CDR3 loop is CASIDQWRGNYGYTF. The CDR3 DNA, read in part, is TGTGCCAGCATCGATCAGTGGAGGGGTAACTATGGC. The full variable domain, its missing parts supplied by reference TRBV7-3 and TRBJ1-2, is GAGVSQTPSNKVTEKGKYVELRCDPISGHTALYWYRQSLGQGPEFLIYFQGTGAADDSGLPNDRFFAVRPEGSVSTLKIQRTERGDSAVYLCASIDQWRGNYGYTFGSGTRLTVV.

As for this clone: The read ends 3 residues shy of where the CDR3 ends; the end is completed using the germline J gene. The chain is built from TRBV11-2 and TRBJ2-7, with 13 bases fitting TRBD2. The germline gives CDR1 SGHAT, CDR2 FQNNGV. J gave up 3 bases and V 11 bases, and 7 bases lay outside the gene matches. The CDR3 is 14 amino acids. CDR3 sequence reads: CAGRTSGGNYEQYF. The CDR3 bases that were read are TGTGCCGGGAGGACTAGCGGGGGAAACTACGAG.